This T cell receptor beta chain was identified in a study of blood T cell repertoires in COVID-19. The CDR3 covers 16 residues. CDR1 SGHTS and CDR2 YDEGEE come from the germline V gene. Trimming took 6 bases from V and 5 from J; bases not matched to a gene: 12. Original analysis: Reference gene primer amplification yielded estimated nucleated cell counts. Generated by immunoSEQ multiplex PCR, the TCRdb table keeps only in-frame clones and is missing some. The DNA gave D and trimming, while V, J and clone size come from that table. Counted here are about 44,000 clones, 80% to 90% occurring once; the ten biggest clones make up about 14%.

The chain recombines TRBV5-8 with TRBJ2-1, with 9 bases that match TRBD1. The sample consisted of peripheral blood. The TCR sequence derives from a man aged 70 or older with active COVID-19. This CDR3 reads CASILVGTGNNNEQFF. The CDR3 nucleotides read TGTGCCAGCATCCTGGTGGGGACAGGGAATAACAATGAGCAGTTCTTC.